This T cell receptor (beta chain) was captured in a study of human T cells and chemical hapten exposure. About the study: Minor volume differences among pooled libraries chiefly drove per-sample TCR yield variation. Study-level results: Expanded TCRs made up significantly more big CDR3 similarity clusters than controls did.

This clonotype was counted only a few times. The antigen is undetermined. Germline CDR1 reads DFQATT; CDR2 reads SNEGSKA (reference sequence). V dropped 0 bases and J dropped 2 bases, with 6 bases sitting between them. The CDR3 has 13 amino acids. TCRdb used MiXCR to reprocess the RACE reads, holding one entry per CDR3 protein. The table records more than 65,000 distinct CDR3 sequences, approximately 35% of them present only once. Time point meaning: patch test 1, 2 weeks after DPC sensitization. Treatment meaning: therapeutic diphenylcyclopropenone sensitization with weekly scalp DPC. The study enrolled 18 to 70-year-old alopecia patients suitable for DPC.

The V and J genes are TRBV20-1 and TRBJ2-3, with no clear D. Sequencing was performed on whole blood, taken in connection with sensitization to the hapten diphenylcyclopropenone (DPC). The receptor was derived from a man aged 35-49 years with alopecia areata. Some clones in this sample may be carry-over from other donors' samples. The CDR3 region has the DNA TGCAGTGCTAGAGATAGCTACACAGATACGCAGTATTTT. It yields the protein CSARDSYTDTQYF.